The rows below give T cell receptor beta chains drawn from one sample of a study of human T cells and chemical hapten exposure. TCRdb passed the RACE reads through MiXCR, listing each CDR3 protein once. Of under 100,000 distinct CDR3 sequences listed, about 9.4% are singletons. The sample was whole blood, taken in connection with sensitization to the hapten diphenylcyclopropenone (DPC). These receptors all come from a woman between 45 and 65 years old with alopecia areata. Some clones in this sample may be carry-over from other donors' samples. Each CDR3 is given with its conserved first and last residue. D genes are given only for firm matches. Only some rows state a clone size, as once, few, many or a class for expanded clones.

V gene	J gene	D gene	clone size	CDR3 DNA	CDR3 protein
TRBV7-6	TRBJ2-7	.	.	TGTGCCAGCAGCCGTACAGGGCTCTCCTACGAGCAGTACTTC	CASSRTGLSYEQYF
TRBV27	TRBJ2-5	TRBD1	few	TGTGCCAGCAGTTCTAGACAGGGAATAAAGACCCAGTACTTC	CASSSRQGIKTQYF
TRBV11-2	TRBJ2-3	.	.	TGTGCCAGCAGCTTAGACCCAAGAGATACGCAGTATTTT	CASSLDPRDTQYF
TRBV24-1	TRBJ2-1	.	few	TGTGCCACCAAGGTAGGCGATGAGCAGTTCTTC	CATKVGDEQFF
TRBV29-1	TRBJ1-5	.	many	TGCAGCGTATCACAGGGCGTCGGTCAGCCCCAGCATTTT	CSVSQGVGQPQHF
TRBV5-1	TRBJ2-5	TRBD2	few	TGCGCCAGCAGCTTTCTAGCGGGAGGGACTGGAGAGACCCAGTACTTC	CASSFLAGGTGETQYF
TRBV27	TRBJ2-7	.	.	TGTGCCAGCATGAGACTAGGCTACGAGTGGCAGTACTTC	CASMRLGYEWQYF
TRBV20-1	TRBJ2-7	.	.	TGCAGTGCTACCCCGAAGCCCAGAAAGGCCTACGAGCAGTACTTC	CSATPKPRKAYEQYF
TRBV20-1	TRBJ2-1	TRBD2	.	TGCAGGACGGGGCCGGGGGGCAATGAGCAGTTCTTC	CRTGPGGNEQFF
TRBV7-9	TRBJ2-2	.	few	TGTGCCAACAGCGAAACCGGGGAGCTGTTTTTT	CANSETGELFF
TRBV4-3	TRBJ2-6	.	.	TGCGCCAGCAGCCAAGGAAAGGGTTCCTCTGGGGCCAACGTCCTGACTTTC	CASSQGKGSSGANVLTF
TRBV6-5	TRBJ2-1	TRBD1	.	TGTGCCAGCAGTGACCCCAGGGGGAAGAGCTCCAATGAGCAGTTCTTC	CASSDPRGKSSNEQFF
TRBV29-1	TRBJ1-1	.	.	TGCAGCGTAGTAGGGCGGACTGAAGCTTTCTTT	CSVVGRTEAFF
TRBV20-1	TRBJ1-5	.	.	TGCAGTGCTAATACCGGGGAGTATCAGCCCCAGCATTTT	CSANTGEYQPQHF
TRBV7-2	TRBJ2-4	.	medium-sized	TGTGCCAGCAGCTTAGACACCCGATTAGCCAAAAACATTCAGTACTTC	CASSLDTRLAKNIQYF
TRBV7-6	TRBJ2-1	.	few	TGTGCCAGCAGTACCCTGCGGGATAAATACAATGAGCAGTTCTTC	CASSTLRDKYNEQFF
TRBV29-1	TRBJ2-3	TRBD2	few	TGCAGCCAAACATGGCGGGAGCGGGGCACAGATACGCAGTATTTT	CSQTWRERGTDTQYF
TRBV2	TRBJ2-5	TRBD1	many	TGTGCCAGCGGAGAGGACAGGGTCTTTGGAGAGACCCAGTACTTC	CASGEDRVFGETQYF
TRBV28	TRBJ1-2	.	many	TGTGCCAGCAGTTTATTGTTAGACTATGGCTACACCTTC	CASSLLLDYGYTF
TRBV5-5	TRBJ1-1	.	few	TGTGCCAGCAGCTTGGTCCAGGGTCTCACTGAAGCTTTCTTT	CASSLVQGLTEAFF
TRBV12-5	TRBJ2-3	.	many	TGTGCTAGCCAGCACAGGGAGTTCACAGATACGCAGTATTTT	CASQHREFTDTQYF
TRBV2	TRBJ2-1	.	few	TGTGCCAGCAGTGAAATGGTAGCCTACAATGAGCAGTTCTTC	CASSEMVAYNEQFF
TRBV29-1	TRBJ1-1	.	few	TGCAGCGTTGATAGTGTCCGGTTAGCTTTCTTT	CSVDSVRLAFF
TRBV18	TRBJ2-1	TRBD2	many	TGTGCCAGCTCTCCTGTTACAGGACTAGCGGGAGGGCCTATCGATGAGCAGTTCTTC	CASSPVTGLAGGPIDEQFF
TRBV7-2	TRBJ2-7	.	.	TGTGCCAGCAGACTAAGACAGGTGTCCGGCGAGCAGTACTTC	CASRLRQVSGEQYF
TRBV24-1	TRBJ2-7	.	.	TGTGCCACCCAGGACCCCTACGAGCAGTACTTC	CATQDPYEQYF
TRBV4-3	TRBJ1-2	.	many	TGCGCCAGCAGCCAAGACAAGGGCCCCTATGGCTACACCTTC	CASSQDKGPYGYTF
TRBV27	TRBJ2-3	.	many	TGTGCCAGCAGTTTTCGAGCAACCCGCCGGCCTAGCACAGATACGCAGTATTTT	CASSFRATRRPSTDTQYF
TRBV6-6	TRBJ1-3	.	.	TGTGCCAGCAGTTACTCGGTCTCGGGGGGCGCTAACTCTGGAAACACCATATATTTT	CASSYSVSGGANSGNTIYF
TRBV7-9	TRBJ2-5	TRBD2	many	TGTGCCAGCGACAGGCCTGGACTAGCGGGAGAGGCCCAAGAGACCCAGTACTTC	CASDRPGLAGEAQETQYF
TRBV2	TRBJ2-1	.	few	TGTGCCAGCAGTGAAGCCCAGACTCCCTACAATGAGCAGTTCTTC	CASSEAQTPYNEQFF
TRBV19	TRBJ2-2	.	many	TGTGCCAGTAGTATGGATGCCCCTACTTTCCGCACCGGGGAGCTGTTTTTT	CASSMDAPTFRTGELFF
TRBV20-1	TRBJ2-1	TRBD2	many	TGCAGTGCTAGAATAGCGGGAGGGCGCGATGAGCAGTTCTTC	CSARIAGGRDEQFF
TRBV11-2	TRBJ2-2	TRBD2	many	TGTGCCAGCAGCTTAGGGGCTAGCGGAACCGGGGAGCTGTTTTTT	CASSLGASGTGELFF
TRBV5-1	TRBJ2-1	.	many	TGCGCCAGCAGCTTGGATGCCGGGAGTTTCAATGAGCAGTTCTTC	CASSLDAGSFNEQFF
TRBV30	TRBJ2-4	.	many	TGTGCCTGGAGTAGGAAGACAGGATATCCGACGTACTTC	CAWSRKTGYPTYF
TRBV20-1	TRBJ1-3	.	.	TGCAGTGCTAGTCGCGGGTCCGGAAACACCATATATTTT	CSASRGSGNTIYF
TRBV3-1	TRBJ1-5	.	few	TGTGCCAGCAGCCAAACAAAGGGACGGGGGAATCAGCCCCAGCATTTT	CASSQTKGRGNQPQHF
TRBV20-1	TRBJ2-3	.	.	TGCAGTGCTAGTGGGCGGGGTTACACAGATACGCAGTATTTT	CSASGRGYTDTQYF
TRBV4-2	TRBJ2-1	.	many	TGTGCCAGCAGCCCCGACCACTCCTACAATGAGCAGTTCTTC	CASSPDHSYNEQFF
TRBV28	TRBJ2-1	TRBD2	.	TGTGCCAGCAGTTTATGGAAACTAGCGGGAGGCGATGAGCAGTTCTTC	CASSLWKLAGGDEQFF
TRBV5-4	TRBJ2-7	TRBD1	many	TGTGCCAGCAGCTTGCACCGGGACAGGGGGACTCCTTTCTACGAGCAGTACTTC	CASSLHRDRGTPFYEQYF
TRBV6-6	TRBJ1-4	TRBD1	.	TGTGCCAGCGGTGGGACAGCTGTTAATGAAAAACTGTTTTTT	CASGGTAVNEKLFF
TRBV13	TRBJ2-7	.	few	TGTGCCAGCAGCACGGACGGCGGACAGATCTACGAGCAGTACTTC	CASSTDGGQIYEQYF
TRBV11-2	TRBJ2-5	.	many	TGTGCCAGCAGCCCAAGACTCGGAGGAGAGACCCAGTACTTC	CASSPRLGGETQYF
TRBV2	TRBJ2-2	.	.	TGTGCCAGCAGTTTATTGGGCGGGCGTAACACCGGGGAGCTGTTTTTT	CASSLLGGRNTGELFF
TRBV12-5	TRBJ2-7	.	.	TGTGCTAGTGGTTTGACGACGGACTACGAGCAGTACTTC	CASGLTTDYEQYF
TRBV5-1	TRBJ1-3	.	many	TGCGCCAGCAGCTTGGGATACTCTGGAAACACCATATATTTT	CASSLGYSGNTIYF
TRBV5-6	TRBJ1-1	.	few	TGTGCCAGCAGCTTCGAAGCTTTCTTT	CASSFEAFF
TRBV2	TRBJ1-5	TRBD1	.	TGTGCCAGCAGTGGCCGGACAGGTAATCAGCCCCAGCATTTT	CASSGRTGNQPQHF
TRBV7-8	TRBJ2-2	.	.	TGTGCCAGCAGCTTCCAAACCGGGGAGCTGTTTTTT	CASSFQTGELFF
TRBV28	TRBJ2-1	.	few	TGTGCCAGCAGTCTTACACTTCCGGCCTACAATGAGCAGTTCTTC	CASSLTLPAYNEQFF
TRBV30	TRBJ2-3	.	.	TGTGCCTGGGGGGACAGCACAGATACGCAGTATTTT	CAWGDSTDTQYF
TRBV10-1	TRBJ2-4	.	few	TGCGCCAGCAGTGATGGAGGCAGAAACATTCAGTACTTC	CASSDGGRNIQYF